This TCR beta chain was obtained from a study of T cell changes during pregnancy in multiple sclerosis (dated by TCRdb to 2018 to 2020). Background for the entire study: In women with multiple sclerosis, the researchers looked at how the T cell repertoire shifted as pregnancy progressed.

The germline V gene (reference sequence) yields LNHDA for CDR1 and SQIVND for CDR2. Trimming takes 3 bases off V and 3 bases off J; junction bases not matched to a gene: 4. Taken from cysteine to phenylalanine, the CDR3 has 15 residues. Of all the DNA, just the CDR3 is kept, 45 bases in frame from base 1. Remarks on this clone: Its cognate antigen has yet to be identified. Per-nucleotide qualities are absent, and no much larger clonotype sits a single base away.

The library was built by means of the immunoSEQ multiplex PCR assay. Drawn from immuneACCESS, this table holds only the in-frame rearrangements with V and J called that TCRdb kept. Clones are partly lost; checked studies trace under half to an unresolved V gene and leave the rest unexplained. This sample holds about 70,000 clones; 94% were observed only once. The ten largest clonotypes hold 0.45% to 0.7% of the sample. This TCR derives from a female donor with multiple sclerosis, enrolled in a pregnancy study. The V and J segments used are TRBV19 and TRBJ2-5; TRBD2 agrees with 10 junctional bases. Sequenced here: peripheral blood, sampled in the third trimester of pregnancy. The sequence in DNA is TGTGCCAGTAGTATTCCCGGACTAGCGGAAGAGACCCAGTACTTC. Translated, it reads CASSIPGLAEETQYF.